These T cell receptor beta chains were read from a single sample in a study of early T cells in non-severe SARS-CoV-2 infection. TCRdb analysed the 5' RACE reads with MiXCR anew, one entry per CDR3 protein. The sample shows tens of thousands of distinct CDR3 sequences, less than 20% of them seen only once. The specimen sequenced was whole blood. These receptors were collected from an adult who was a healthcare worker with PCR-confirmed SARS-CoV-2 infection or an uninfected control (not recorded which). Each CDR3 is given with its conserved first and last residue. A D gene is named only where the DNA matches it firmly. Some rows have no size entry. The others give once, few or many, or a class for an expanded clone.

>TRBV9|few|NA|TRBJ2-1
CASSPPVGVGEQFF
TGTGCCAGCAGCCCTCCTGTGGGAGTGGGAGAGCAGTTCTTC
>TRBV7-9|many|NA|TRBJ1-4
CASSRGDGEKLFF
TGTGCCAGCAGCCGAGGGGACGGTGAAAAACTGTTTTTT
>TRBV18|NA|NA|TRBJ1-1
CASSGAGGGNTEAFF
TGTGCCAGCTCAGGGGCGGGAGGGGGAAACACTGAAGCTTTCTTT
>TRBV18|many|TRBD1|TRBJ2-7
CASSPGQGASYEQYF
TGTGCCAGCTCACCAGGGCAGGGGGCTTCCTACGAGCAGTACTTC
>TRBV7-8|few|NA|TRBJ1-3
CASSSPAGFGNTIYF
TGTGCCAGCAGCTCCCCAGCAGGGTTTGGAAACACCATATATTTT
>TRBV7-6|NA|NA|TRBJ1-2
CASSSDGATYGYTF
TGTGCCAGCAGCTCCGACGGGGCGACCTATGGCTACACCTTC
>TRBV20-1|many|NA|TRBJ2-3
CSARRQGTDTQYF
TGCAGTGCTAGAAGACAGGGCACAGATACGCAGTATTTT
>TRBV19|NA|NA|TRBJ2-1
CASSMAPFRTANNEQFF
TGTGCCAGTAGTATGGCGCCCTTTAGGACAGCAAACAATGAGCAGTTCTTC
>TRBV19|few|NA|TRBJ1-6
CASSIRGLNSPLHF
TGTGCCAGTAGTATCCGGGGGCTGAATTCACCCCTCCACTTT
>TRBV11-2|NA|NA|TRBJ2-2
CASSLGMNTGELFF
TGTGCCAGCAGCTTAGGGATGAACACCGGGGAGCTGTTTTTT
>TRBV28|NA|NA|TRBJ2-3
CASSQWGASTDTQYF
TGTGCCAGCAGCCAGTGGGGGGCGAGCACAGATACGCAGTATTTT
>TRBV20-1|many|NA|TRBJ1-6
CSARLGGTYNSPLHF
TGCAGTGCTAGGCTCGGGGGTACATATAATTCACCCCTCCACTTT
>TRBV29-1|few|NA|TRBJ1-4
CSVYGGESGEKLFF
TGCAGCGTTTACGGGGGAGAAAGTGGTGAAAAACTGTTTTTT
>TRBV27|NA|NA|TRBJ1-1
CASSLTFGGTEAFF
TGTGCCAGCAGTCTGACGTTCGGAGGAACTGAAGCTTTCTTT
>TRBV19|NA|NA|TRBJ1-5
CASSISGGGNQPQHF
TGTGCCAGTAGTATATCGGGGGGCGGTAATCAGCCCCAGCATTTT
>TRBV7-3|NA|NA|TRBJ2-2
CASSPQVDGPTGELFF
TGTGCCAGCAGCCCGCAGGTCGATGGACCCACCGGGGAGCTGTTTTTT
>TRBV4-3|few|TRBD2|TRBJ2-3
CASSQDIAGGRDTQYF
TGCGCCAGCAGCCAAGATATAGCGGGGGGGCGGGATACGCAGTATTTT
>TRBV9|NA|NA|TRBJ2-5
CASSVVSGSGETQYF
TGTGCCAGCAGCGTAGTGTCAGGATCGGGAGAGACCCAGTACTTC
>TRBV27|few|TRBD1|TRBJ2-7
CASSLSGGQGAYEQYF
TGTGCCAGCAGTTTATCGGGGGGACAGGGGGCCTACGAGCAGTACTTC
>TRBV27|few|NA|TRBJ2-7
CASSPVDKTYEQYF
TGTGCCAGCAGTCCCGTTGACAAAACCTACGAGCAGTACTTC
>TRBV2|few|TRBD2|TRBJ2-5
CASSELAVPQETQYF
TGTGCCAGCAGTGAACTAGCGGTACCCCAAGAGACCCAGTACTTC
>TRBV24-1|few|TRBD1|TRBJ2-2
CATSDPGQGRTGELFF
TGTGCCACCAGTGATCCGGGACAGGGGAGGACCGGGGAGCTGTTTTTT
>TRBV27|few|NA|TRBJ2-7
CASRPRTASVQYF
TGTGCCAGCAGGCCCCGAACAGCGTCAGTGCAGTACTTC
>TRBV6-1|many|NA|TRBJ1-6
CASSELFAGYNSPLHF
TGTGCCAGCAGTGAACTTTTTGCAGGGTACAATTCACCCCTCCACTTT
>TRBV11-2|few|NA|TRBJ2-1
CASSLADEQFF
TGTGCCAGCAGCTTAGCCGATGAGCAGTTCTTC
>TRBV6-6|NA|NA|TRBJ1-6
CASMEGPGTLHF
TGTGCCAGCATGGAAGGGCCCGGCACCCTCCACTTT
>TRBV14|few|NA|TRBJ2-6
CASSQVGISEANVLTF
TGTGCCAGCAGCCAAGTAGGGATCTCAGAGGCCAACGTCCTGACTTTC
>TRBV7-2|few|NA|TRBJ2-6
CASSLGGAGANVLTF
TGTGCCAGCAGCTTAGGGGGAGCTGGGGCCAACGTCCTGACTTTC
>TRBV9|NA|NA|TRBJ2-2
CASSVAIAGELFF
TGTGCCAGCAGCGTAGCTATCGCCGGGGAGCTGTTTTTT
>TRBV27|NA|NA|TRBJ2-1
CASSFLGYSYNEQFF
TGTGCCAGCAGTTTTCTAGGGTACTCCTACAATGAGCAGTTCTTC
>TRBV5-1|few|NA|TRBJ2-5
CASSARERFKETQYF
TGCGCCAGCAGCGCCCGGGAACGCTTCAAGGAGACCCAGTACTTC
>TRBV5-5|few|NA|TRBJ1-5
CASSLYSDLTNSNQPQHF
TGTGCCAGCAGCTTGTATAGTGACTTAACGAATAGCAATCAGCCCCAGCATTTT
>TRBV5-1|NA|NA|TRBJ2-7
CASSLGTADEQYF
TGCGCCAGCAGCTTGGGGACAGCGGACGAGCAGTACTTC
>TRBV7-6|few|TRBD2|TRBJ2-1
CASSLLLAVGYNEQFF
TGTGCCAGCAGCTTACTCCTAGCGGTAGGCTACAATGAGCAGTTCTTC
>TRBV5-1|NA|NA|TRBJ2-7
CASSLVADYEQYF
TGCGCCAGCAGCTTGGTCGCAGATTACGAGCAGTACTTC
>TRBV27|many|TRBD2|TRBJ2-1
CASSLLREGNEQFF
TGTGCCAGCAGTTTATTGCGGGAGGGCAATGAGCAGTTCTTC
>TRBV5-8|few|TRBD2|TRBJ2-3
CASSSRLASGSSTDTQYF
TGTGCCAGCAGCTCCCGACTGGCTAGCGGGTCTAGCACAGATACGCAGTATTTT
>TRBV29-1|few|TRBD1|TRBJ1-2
CSVERDRGLHGYTF
TGCAGCGTTGAAAGGGACAGGGGGCTTCATGGCTACACCTTC
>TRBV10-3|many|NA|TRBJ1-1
CAIKREGSQAFF
TGTGCCATCAAAAGGGAGGGGTCCCAAGCTTTCTTT
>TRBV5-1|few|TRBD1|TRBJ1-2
CASAGQGAHGYTF
TGCGCCAGCGCCGGACAGGGGGCCCATGGCTACACCTTC
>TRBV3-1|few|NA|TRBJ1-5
CASSQDGGNQPQHF
TGTGCCAGCAGCCAAGACGGAGGAAATCAGCCCCAGCATTTT
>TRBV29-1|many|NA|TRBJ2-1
CSADQGTNNEQFF
TGCAGCGCCGACCAGGGCACTAACAATGAGCAGTTCTTC
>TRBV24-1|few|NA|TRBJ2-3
CATSDSTSGVPDTQYF
TGTGCCACCAGTGATTCCACCTCAGGGGTTCCAGATACGCAGTATTTT
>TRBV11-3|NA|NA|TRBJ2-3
CASSLEAATDTQYF
TGTGCCAGCAGCTTAGAAGCGGCCACAGATACGCAGTATTTT
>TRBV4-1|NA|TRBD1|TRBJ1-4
CASSQGDRENEKLFF
TGCGCCAGCAGCCAAGGGGACAGGGAAAATGAAAAACTGTTTTTT
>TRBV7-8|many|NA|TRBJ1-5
CASSPYNRDPMEPQHF
TGTGCCAGCAGCCCCTATAATCGGGACCCCATGGAGCCCCAGCATTTT
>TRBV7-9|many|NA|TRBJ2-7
CASSLPQGWEQYF
TGTGCCAGCAGCCTACCGCAGGGGTGGGAGCAGTACTTC
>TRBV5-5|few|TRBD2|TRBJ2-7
CASSREAYEQYF
TGTGCCAGCAGTCGGGAGGCCTACGAGCAGTACTTC
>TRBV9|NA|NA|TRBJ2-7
CASSVAWGSYEQYF
TGTGCCAGCAGCGTAGCTTGGGGTTCCTACGAGCAGTACTTC
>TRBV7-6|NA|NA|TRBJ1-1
CASSPRENTEAFF
TGTGCCAGCAGCCCTAGGGAGAACACTGAAGCTTTCTTT